The text below deals with one TCR beta chain. Antigen specificity is unknown. The donors, healthy Caucasians from Russia, were aged roughly 6 to 100. At least 6.5 million PBMCs were isolated per sample. This entry is derived from a study of blood T cells in healthy people across ages. Next came a second PCR, run for about 7 to 11 cycles, which used a sample-barcoded 5' primer along with a J-beta primer mix. TCRdb reprocessed the 5' RACE reads with MiXCR, giving one entry per CDR3 protein. The data contain under 1 million distinct CDR3 sequences, roughly 44% of them singletons. Points from the study as a whole: In long-lived donors, naive CD4+ cell counts and diversity exceeded those of aged donors. Leaving the PBMCs unsorted stopped any conclusive comparison of naive versus antigen-experienced cells.

The material sequenced was blood. The clonotype was recovered from a man aged 60 to 75 in good health.

The CDR3 DNA is TGCAGTGCTAGAGATTGGGACAGGGCGGTAGGCTATGGCTACACCTTC. Residues: CSARDWDRAVGYGYTF. V and J are TRBV20-1 and TRBJ1-2; 9 nucleotides align to TRBD1. The germline V gene has CDR1 DFQATT and CDR2 SNEGSKA (reference sequence). CDR3 length equals 16 residues. Trimming at V came to 0 bases and at J to 4 bases, leaving 9 bases not matched to a gene.